This T cell receptor beta chain emerged from a study of shared clonotypes between healthy human individuals. Only in-frame clones appear in the TCRdb table, and some are missing; sequencing was by immunoSEQ multiplex PCR. The data contain around 2,000,000 clones, approximately 95% of them singletons. Per the germline V gene, CDR1 is LNHDA and CDR2 is SQIVND (reference sequence). There are 15 residues in the CDR3. V shed 4 bases and J 4 bases; nucleotides not matched to a gene: 8. This TCR came from a man between 18 and 35 years old in good health. Sequencing input: naive CD4+ T cells sorted from blood. Described subset: CD45RA+ positively selected. The chain recombines TRBV19 with TRBJ2-7; 9 bases are a match to TRBD2. Here the CDR3 reads CASSTTPGLAYEQYF. The CDR3, as DNA: TGTGCCAGTAGTACGACCCCGGGACTAGCTTACGAGCAGTACTTC.